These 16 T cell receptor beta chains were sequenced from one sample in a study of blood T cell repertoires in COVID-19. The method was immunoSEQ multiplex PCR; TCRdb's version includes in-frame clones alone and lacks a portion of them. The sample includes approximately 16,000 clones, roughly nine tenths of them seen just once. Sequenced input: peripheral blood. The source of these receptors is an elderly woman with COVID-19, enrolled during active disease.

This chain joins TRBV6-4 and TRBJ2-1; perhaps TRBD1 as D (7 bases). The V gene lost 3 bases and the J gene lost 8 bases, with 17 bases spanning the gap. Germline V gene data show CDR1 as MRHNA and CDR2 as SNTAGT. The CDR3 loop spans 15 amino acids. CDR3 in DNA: TGTGCCAGCAGTGAGGCGCGGACAGGCGGGGATGAGCAGTTCTTC. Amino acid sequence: CASSEARTGGDEQFF.

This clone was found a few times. In DNA, the CDR3 is TGTGCCAGCAGTTTAAAAGGGGAATTGCCCCAGCATTTT. Amino acid sequence: CASSLKGELPQHF. This chain joins TRBV12-3 or TRBV12-4 and TRBJ1-5; D perhaps matches TRBD1 (5 bases). V was shortened by 2 bases and J by 9 bases, with 11 bases between the two germline ends. The CDR3 contains 13 residues.

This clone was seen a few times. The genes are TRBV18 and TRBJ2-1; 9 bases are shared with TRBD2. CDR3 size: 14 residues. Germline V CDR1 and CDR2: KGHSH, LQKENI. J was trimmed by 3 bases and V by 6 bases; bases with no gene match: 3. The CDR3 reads CASSIAGVYNEQFF. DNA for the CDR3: TGTGCCAGCTCTATAGCGGGAGTCTACAATGAGCAGTTCTTC.

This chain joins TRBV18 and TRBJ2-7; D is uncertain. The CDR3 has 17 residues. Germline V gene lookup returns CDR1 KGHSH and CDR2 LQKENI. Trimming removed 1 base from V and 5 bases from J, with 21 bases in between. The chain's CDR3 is CASSPLRSFSFKDEQYF. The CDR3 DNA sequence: TGTGCCAGCTCACCACTTAGGAGCTTTTCCTTTAAGGACGAGCAGTACTTC.

The CDR3 loop is CASTAGALETQYF. The CDR3 bases are TGCGCCAGCACGGCGGGGGCTCTAGAGACCCAGTACTTC. The chain joins TRBV5-1 to TRBJ2-5; perhaps TRBD2 as D (7 bases). Germline V gene lookup returns CDR1 SGHRS and CDR2 YFSETQ. V lost 6 bases, J lost 4 bases, and 13 bases lay in between. The CDR3 runs to 13 residues.

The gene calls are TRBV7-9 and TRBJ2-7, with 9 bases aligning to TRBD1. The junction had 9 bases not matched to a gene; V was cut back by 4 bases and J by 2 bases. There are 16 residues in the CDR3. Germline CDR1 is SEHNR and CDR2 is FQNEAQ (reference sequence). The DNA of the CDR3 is TGTGCCAGCAGCTCCCCTACAGGGGGCCCGGCCTACGAGCAGTACTTC. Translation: CASSSPTGGPAYEQYF.

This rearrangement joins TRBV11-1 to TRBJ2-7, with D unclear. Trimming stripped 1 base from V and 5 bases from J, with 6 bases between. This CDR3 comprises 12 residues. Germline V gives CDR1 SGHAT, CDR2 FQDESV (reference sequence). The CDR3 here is CASSLDRNEQYF. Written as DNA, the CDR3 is TGTGCCAGCAGCTTAGACAGAAACGAGCAGTACTTC.

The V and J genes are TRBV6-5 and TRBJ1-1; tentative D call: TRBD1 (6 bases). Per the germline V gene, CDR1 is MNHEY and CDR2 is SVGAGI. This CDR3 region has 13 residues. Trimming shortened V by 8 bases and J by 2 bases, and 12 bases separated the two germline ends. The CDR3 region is CASAGQINTEAFF. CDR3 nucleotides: TGTGCCAGCGCCGGACAGATCAACACTGAAGCTTTCTTT.

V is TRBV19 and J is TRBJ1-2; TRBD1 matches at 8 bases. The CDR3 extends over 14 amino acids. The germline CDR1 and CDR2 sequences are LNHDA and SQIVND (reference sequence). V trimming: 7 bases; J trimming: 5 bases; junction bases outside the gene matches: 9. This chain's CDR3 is CASTPSGTGYGYTF. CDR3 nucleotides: TGTGCCAGTACTCCGTCGGGGACAGGATATGGCTACACCTTC.

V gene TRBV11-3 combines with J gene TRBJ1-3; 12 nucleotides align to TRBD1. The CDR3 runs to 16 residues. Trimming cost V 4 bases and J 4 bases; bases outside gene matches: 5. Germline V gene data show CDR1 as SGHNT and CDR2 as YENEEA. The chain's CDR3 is CASSSGQGARGNTIYF. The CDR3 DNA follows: TGTGCCAGCAGCTCGGGACAGGGGGCAAGAGGAAACACCATATATTTT.

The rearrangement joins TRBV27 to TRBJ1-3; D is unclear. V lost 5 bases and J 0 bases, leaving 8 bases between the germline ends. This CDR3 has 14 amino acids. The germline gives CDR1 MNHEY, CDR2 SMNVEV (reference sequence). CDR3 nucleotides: TGTGCCAGCAGTCAGAGGAGCTCTGGAAACACCATATATTTT. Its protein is CASSQRSSGNTIYF.

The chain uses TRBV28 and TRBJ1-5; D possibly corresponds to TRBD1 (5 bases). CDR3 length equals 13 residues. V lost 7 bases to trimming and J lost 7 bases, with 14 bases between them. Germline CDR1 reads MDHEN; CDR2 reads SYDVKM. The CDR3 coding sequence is TGTGCCAGCAATCTTGGGGCGCACCAGCCCCAGCATTTT. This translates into CASNLGAHQPQHF. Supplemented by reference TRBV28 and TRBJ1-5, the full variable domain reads DVKVTQSSRYLVKRTGEKVFLECVQDMDHENMFWYRQDPGLGLRLIYFSYDVKMKEKGDIPEGYSVSREKKERFSLILESASTNQTSMYLCASNLGAHQPQHFGDGTRLSIL.

CDR3 coding DNA: TGCGCCAGTTCCGGGTCTCCCAAAAACATTCAGTACTTC. Its protein is CASSGSPKNIQYF. This chain joins TRBV5-1 and TRBJ2-4; no clear D gene. Germline V gives CDR1 SGHRS, CDR2 YFSETQ. This CDR3 has 13 residues. V gave up 8 bases and J gave up 2 bases, with 11 bases separating them.

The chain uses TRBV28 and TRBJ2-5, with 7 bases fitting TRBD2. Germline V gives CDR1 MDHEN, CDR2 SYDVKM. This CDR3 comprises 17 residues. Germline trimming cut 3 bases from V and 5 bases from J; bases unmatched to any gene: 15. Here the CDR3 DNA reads TGTGCCAGCAGTTTGATCCACGGGAGGATAGGACTGGAGACCCAGTACTTC. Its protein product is CASSLIHGRIGLETQYF.

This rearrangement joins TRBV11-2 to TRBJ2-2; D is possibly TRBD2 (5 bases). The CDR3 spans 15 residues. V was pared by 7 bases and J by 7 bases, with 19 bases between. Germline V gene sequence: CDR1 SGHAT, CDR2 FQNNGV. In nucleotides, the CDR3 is TGTGCCAGCACCCGATGGACTCCTTTGAACGGGGAGCTGTTTTTT. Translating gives CASTRWTPLNGELFF.

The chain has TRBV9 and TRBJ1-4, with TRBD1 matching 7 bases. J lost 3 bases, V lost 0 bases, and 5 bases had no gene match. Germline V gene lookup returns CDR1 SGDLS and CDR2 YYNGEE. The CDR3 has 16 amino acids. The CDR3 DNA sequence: TGTGCCAGCAGCGTAGGGTACAGGGGATCTAATGAAAAACTGTTTTTT. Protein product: CASSVGYRGSNEKLFF.